This T cell receptor beta chain was sequenced during a study of CD8+CD57+ T cells in acquired aplastic anemia. About the study: The mean DNA yield obtained from sorted CD4+ and CD8+ cells came to around 3 ug. Among healthy donors, CD4+ cells averaged about 10 million reads. Study-wide results and caveats: In CD8+ cells, Simpson's diversity showed no significant difference between patients and controls.

The V and J ends lost 7 bases and 0 bases respectively, with 20 bases between them. This CDR3 spans 17 amino acids. CDR1 and CDR2 (germline): KGHDR, SFDVKD. With regard to this clonotype: Its target is not known.

For CDR3 and TCR beta VDJ profiling, genomic DNA was the template used. TCRdb reprocessed the reads with MiXCR, giving one entry per CDR3 protein. The table has roughly 130,000 distinct CDR3 sequences, about 46% seen once. The sample taken for sequencing was sorted CD4+, CD8+, or CD8+CD57+ T cells (not recorded which) from PBMCs. This chain links TRBV24-1 with TRBJ1-1, with D maybe TRBD1 (5 bases). This TCR was sampled from a human donor in good health, serving as a control. CDR3 protein: CATRTASIETVNTEAFF. The CDR3 coding sequence is TGTGCCACCAGGACGGCTAGTATCGAGACAGTGAACACTGAAGCTTTCTTT.